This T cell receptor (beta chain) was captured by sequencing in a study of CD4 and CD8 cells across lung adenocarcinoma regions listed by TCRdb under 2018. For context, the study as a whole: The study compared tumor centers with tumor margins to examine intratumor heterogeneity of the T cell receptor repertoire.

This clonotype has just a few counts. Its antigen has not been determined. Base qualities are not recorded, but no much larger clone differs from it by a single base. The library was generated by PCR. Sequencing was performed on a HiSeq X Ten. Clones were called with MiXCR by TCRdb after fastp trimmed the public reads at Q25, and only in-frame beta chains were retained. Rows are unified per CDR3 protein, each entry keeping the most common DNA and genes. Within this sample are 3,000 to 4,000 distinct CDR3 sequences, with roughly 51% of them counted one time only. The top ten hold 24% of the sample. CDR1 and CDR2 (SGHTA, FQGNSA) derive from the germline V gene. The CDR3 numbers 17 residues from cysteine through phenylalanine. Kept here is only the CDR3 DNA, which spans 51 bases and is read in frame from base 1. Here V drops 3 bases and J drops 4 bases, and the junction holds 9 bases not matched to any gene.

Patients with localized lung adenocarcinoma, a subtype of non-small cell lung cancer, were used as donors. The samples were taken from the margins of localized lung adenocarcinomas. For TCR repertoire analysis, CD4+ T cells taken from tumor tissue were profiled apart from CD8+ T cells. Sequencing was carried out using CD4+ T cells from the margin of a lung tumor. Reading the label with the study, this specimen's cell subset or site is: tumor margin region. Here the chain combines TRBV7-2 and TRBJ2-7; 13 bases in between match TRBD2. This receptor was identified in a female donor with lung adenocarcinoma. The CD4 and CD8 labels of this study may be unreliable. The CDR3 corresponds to CASSLGLAGRTNYEQYF. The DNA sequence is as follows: TGTGCCAGCAGCTTGGGACTAGCGGGACGTACAAATTACGAGCAGTACTTC.